This entry concerns a single TCR beta chain. The antigen remains unidentified. CDR3 length equals 17 residues. In germline, CDR1 is SEHNR, CDR2 FQNEAQ (reference sequence). V lost 5 bases and J lost 2; bases outside the gene matches: 13. The data were obtained in a study of cytomegalovirus exposure and HLA in healthy donors. Study observations and caveats: Using a false discovery rate of 0.05, a later analysis showed that 16,000 or so TCR beta sequences were associated with HLA alleles. Accurate HLA-A and HLA-B prediction from TCR beta sequences was reported for most subjects. Both high specificity and high sensitivity reportedly marked the classifier's diagnosis of cytomegalovirus status.

Primers for the PCR totalled 60 Vbeta and 13 Jbeta. Profiled with immunoSEQ multiplex PCR; TCRdb holds only in-frame clones, not every one. The sample lists some 140,000 clones; 80% to 85% were seen once. J is TRBJ1-1 and V is TRBV7-9, with 8 bases lining up with TRBD1. Specimen: PBMCs. This clonotype was sampled from a male donor in good health and CMV-seropositive. The chain's CDR3 is CASSPNSGTGVNTEAFF. In DNA form, the CDR3 reads TGTGCCAGCAGCCCAAACTCCGGGACAGGTGTCAACACTGAAGCTTTCTTT.